What follows are 21 T cell receptor beta chains derived from one specimen sequenced in a study of circulating and synovial CD4+ cells in juvenile arthritis. Here immunoSEQ multiplex PCR was the method, and the copy in TCRdb shows in-frame clones only, minus some. In the table there are about 33,000 clones, about 95% of which are singletons. The sample comprised CD4+ T cells from blood. These receptors were collected from a human donor with juvenile idiopathic arthritis.

This clone was observed a few times. The chain has TRBV6-1 and TRBJ2-7; TRBD1 matches at 8 bases. Germline loops: CDR1 MNHNS, CDR2 SASEGT. V trimming: 6 bases; J trimming: 2 bases; junction bases outside the gene matches: 6. The CDR3 runs 14 residues. The CDR3 reads CASSRTGPTYEQYF. The CDR3 DNA reads as TGTGCCAGCAGCAGGACAGGGCCAACCTACGAGCAGTACTTC.

The CDR3 DNA sequence: TGCGCTGGGCTGCGGGATGGCTACACCTTC. This encodes CAGLRDGYTF. This chain joins TRBV20-1 and TRBJ1-2; no firm D call. This CDR3 comprises 10 residues. Germline V lookup: CDR1 DFQATT, CDR2 SNEGSKA (reference sequence).

This clone was counted a single time. The chain employs TRBV5-4 and TRBJ2-3; 7 nucleotides line up with TRBD2. The ends lost 0 bases at V and 3 bases at J; junction bases unmatched: 4. The CDR3 runs 15 residues. Germline loops: CDR1 SGHNT, CDR2 YYREEE (reference sequence). CDR3 nucleotides: TGTGCCAGCAGCTTGGACCGAGCGGGAACAGATACGCAGTATTTT. Translation gives CASSLDRAGTDTQYF.

This chain joins TRBV5-4 and TRBJ2-3, with D tentatively TRBD1 (5 bases). Trimming took off 4 bases at V and 5 bases at J, with 8 bases between the two ends. Germline V gives CDR1 SGHNT, CDR2 YYREEE (reference sequence). The CDR3 is made up of 12 amino acids. The CDR3 nucleotides read TGTGCCAGCAGCCTACAGGTAGATACGCAGTATTTT. This encodes CASSLQVDTQYF.

This rearrangement joins TRBV28 to TRBJ2-1; 7 bases map to TRBD2. CDR1 is MDHEN, CDR2 SYDVKM, per germline. The CDR3 consists of 14 residues. The ends lost 6 bases at V and 1 base at J; junction bases unmatched: 3. CDR3 sequence: CASRVAGSYNEQFF. CDR3 DNA sequence: TGTGCCAGCAGAGTAGCGGGTTCCTACAATGAGCAGTTCTTC. Drawing the rest from reference TRBV28 and TRBJ2-1, the complete variable domain is DVKVTQSSRYLVKRTGEKVFLECVQDMDHENMFWYRQDPGLGLRLIYFSYDVKMKEKGDIPEGYSVSREKKERFSLILESASTNQTSMYLCASRVAGSYNEQFFGPGTRLTVL.

V is TRBV6-4 and J is TRBJ1-2; a possible D gene is TRBD1 (6 bases). Germline CDR1 is MRHNA and CDR2 is SNTAGT. This CDR3 contains 16 residues. V was pared by 6 bases and J by 1 base, with 18 bases between. CDR3 protein: CASSRQVWGNNYGYTF. The CDR3 coding sequence is TGTGCCAGCAGCAGACAGGTTTGGGGGAATAACTATGGCTACACCTTC.

V usage is TRBV10-3 and J usage is TRBJ2-1; 12 bases are shared with TRBD2. CDR1 and CDR2 (germline): ENHRY, SYGVKD. Trimming at V came to 2 bases and at J to 8 bases, leaving 4 bases not matched to a gene. This CDR3 has 15 amino acids. In DNA, the CDR3 is TGTGCCATCAGTGAGAGGGGACTAGCGGGCGATGAGCAGTTCTTC. Its translation: CAISERGLAGDEQFF.

This chain joins TRBV6-6 and TRBJ1-6, with D maybe TRBD1 (6 bases). CDR1 and CDR2 from the germline V gene are MNHNY and SVGAGI (reference sequence). This CDR3 has 14 amino acids. V lost 6 bases and J lost 7, with 13 bases in between. CDR3 sequence: CASRLDRSNSPLHF. The CDR3, as DNA: TGTGCCAGCAGACTCGACAGGTCCAATTCACCCCTCCACTTT.

Here the CDR3 DNA reads TGTGCCATCCCCTCTAGCGGGAGCTCCACCGGGGAGCTGTTTTTT. Translating gives CAIPSSGSSTGELFF. J is TRBJ2-2 and V is TRBV10-3, with TRBD2 matching over 10 bases. The germline V gene encodes CDR1 ENHRY and CDR2 SYGVKD. Trimming removed 8 bases from V and 4 bases from J; junction bases left unmatched: 7. The CDR3 contains 15 residues.

This chain connects TRBV19 to TRBJ1-1; D is uncertain. V gave up 4 bases and J gave up 4 bases, with 16 bases separating them. The CDR3 contains 15 residues. CDR1 and CDR2 (germline): LNHDA, SQIVND (reference sequence). The CDR3 region is CASSTTLYGGTEAFF. In DNA form, the CDR3 reads TGTGCCAGTAGTACGACACTTTACGGTGGCACTGAAGCTTTCTTT.

The chain recombines TRBV5-1 with TRBJ2-5; a weak D match, TRBD2 (5 bases). This CDR3 is built from 13 residues. Trimming removed 0 bases at V and 7 bases at J, with 10 bases between. Germline CDR1 and CDR2: SGHRS and YFSETQ. CDR3 in DNA: TGCGCCAGCAGCTTGGAGGTTGAGGGGACCCAGTACTTC. This codes for CASSLEVEGTQYF.

The V and J genes are TRBV9 and TRBJ2-1; 8 bases match TRBD2. This CDR3 region has 13 residues. Germline lookup yields CDR1 SGDLS and CDR2 YYNGEE. Trimming at V came to 10 bases and at J to 7 bases, leaving 10 bases not matched to a gene. CDR3 sequence (DNA): TGTGCCTGCGGGCCGGGGGGGCAAAATGAGCAGTTCTTC. Translated: CACGPGGQNEQFF. Full variable domain (outside the CDR3, taken from reference TRBV9 and TRBJ2-1): DSGVTQTPKHLITATGQRVTLRCSPRSGDLSVYWYQQSLDQGLQFLIQYYNGEERAKGNILERFSAQQFPDLHSELNLSSLELGDSALYFCACGPGGQNEQFFGPGTRLTVL.

This chain joins TRBV19 and TRBJ2-1; 8 bases match TRBD1. Per the germline V gene, CDR1 is LNHDA and CDR2 is SQIVND (reference sequence). The CDR3 runs 16 residues. The ends lost 2 bases at V and 4 bases at J; junction bases unmatched: 7. The CDR3 sequence: CASSILWTGLYNEQFF. The CDR3 DNA is TGTGCCAGTAGTATACTCTGGACAGGGTTGTACAATGAGCAGTTCTTC.

A word on this clone: The junction shows a germline mismatch at one end, possibly a read error. Other DNA sequences in this specimen translate into the identical CDR3. The rearrangement links TRBV10-3 to TRBJ1-6; 7 nucleotides agree with TRBD1. The length of the CDR3 is 15 residues. Per germline, CDR1 ENHRY and CDR2 SYGVKD. The CDR3 region has the DNA TGTGCCATCAGTGCCGAGGGGGGACAGAATTCCCCCCTCCACTTT. This encodes CAISAEGGQNSPLHF.

The V gene is TRBV4-1, the J gene TRBJ1-1, with 7 bases that match TRBD1. Germline values: CDR1 MGHRA, CDR2 YSYEKL. The CDR3 has 17 amino acids. The trim removed 4 bases at V and 5 bases at J, leaving 16 bases unmatched. The chain's CDR3 is CASSPPFYRGRETEAFF. The DNA for the CDR3 is TGCGCCAGCAGCCCCCCCTTCTACAGGGGTAGAGAGACTGAAGCTTTCTTT.

The chain joins TRBV6-6 to TRBJ2-5; 12 nucleotides match TRBD2. In germline, CDR1 is MNHNY, CDR2 SVGAGI (reference sequence). Trimming cost V 2 bases and J 1 base; bases outside gene matches: 2. This CDR3 contains 16 residues. CDR3 region: CASSYLAGGGQETQYF. The CDR3 DNA is TGTGCCAGCAGTTACCTAGCGGGGGGGGGCCAAGAGACCCAGTACTTC.

The chain recombines TRBV28 with TRBJ1-5, with 8 bases fitting TRBD1. Germline loops: CDR1 MDHEN, CDR2 SYDVKM. The J segment lost 4 bases and the V segment lost 6 bases, leaving 5 bases of the junction unmatched. The CDR3 runs to 14 residues. The CDR3 DNA is TGTGCCAGCAGGGACAGGGTTAATAATCAGCCCCAGCATTTT. Encoded protein: CASRDRVNNQPQHF.

The chain employs TRBV5-1 and TRBJ2-1; TRBD1 might be the D (6 bases). Germline V gives CDR1 SGHRS, CDR2 YFSETQ. V dropped 1 base and J dropped 8 bases, with 16 bases sitting between them. The CDR3 contains 15 residues. The CDR3 protein is CASSLLAGEYDEQFF. The CDR3 coding sequence is TGCGCCAGCAGCTTGCTGGCAGGGGAGTACGATGAGCAGTTCTTC.

The chain has TRBV5-4 and TRBJ2-7, with D maybe TRBD1 (6 bases). Per germline, CDR1 SGHNT and CDR2 YYREEE (reference sequence). This CDR3 contains 16 residues. The V gene lost 2 bases and the J gene lost 2 bases, with 17 bases spanning the gap. This CDR3 reads CASSFWGRRIPYEQYF. CDR3 bases: TGTGCCAGCAGCTTTTGGGGGCGAAGGATCCCCTACGAGCAGTACTTC.

This clone was counted a single time. The chain employs TRBV11-3 and TRBJ2-3; TRBD2 matches 8 bases. Germline CDR1 is SGHNT and CDR2 is YENEEA. This CDR3 region has 16 residues. The trim removed 1 base at V and 5 bases at J, leaving 8 bases unmatched. This CDR3 is CASSLGSSRGEDTQYF. The CDR3 DNA reads as TGTGCCAGCAGCTTAGGTTCTTCGCGGGGGGAAGATACGCAGTATTTT.

This chain links TRBV13 with TRBJ2-7; no clear D gene. This CDR3 comprises 14 residues. V lost 3 bases to trimming and J lost 0 bases, with 9 bases between them. CDR1 and CDR2 from the germline V gene are PRHDT and FYEKMQ (reference sequence). In nucleotides, the CDR3 is TGTGCCAGCAGCTTCGGCCCTAGCTCCTACGAGCAGTACTTC. It yields the protein CASSFGPSSYEQYF.